This TCR beta chain comes out of a study of cytomegalovirus exposure and HLA in healthy donors. Turning to the study itself: The approximately 120 validation repertoires used the same platform as the roughly 670 first-cohort repertoires, a later analysis reported.

Notes on the study in general: Whilst most TCR sequences proved rare, a subset of public TCRs occurred across many donors. Accounts indicate the classifier identified cytomegalovirus status with strong specificity and sensitivity.

With 5 bases removed from V and 4 bases from J, the gap between germline ends came to 14 bases. The germline gives CDR1 SGHTA, CDR2 FQGTGA. The CDR3 contains 14 residues. A remark on this clone: What it binds is unknown.

Measured with immunoSEQ multiplex PCR; TCRdb has only the in-frame clones, and not every one. Counted here are some 170,000 clones, 85% to 90% occurring once; the ten biggest clones make up roughly 5.7%. While the first cohort had several hundred subjects, the donors belonged to the separate validation cohort of about 130 subjects. This chain uses TRBV7-3 with TRBJ1-1; the D is unclear. The sequence was collected from a woman aged 25 to 45 in good health and CMV-seronegative. Sequenced sample: PBMCs. The CDR3 loop reads CASSPSLGSTEAFF. In DNA form, the CDR3 reads TGTGCCAGCAGCCCATCATTAGGGTCCACTGAAGCTTTCTTT.